Below are 6 T cell receptor beta chains sequenced from a single sample in a study of blood T cell repertoires in COVID-19. Assay: immunoSEQ multiplex PCR; the TCRdb copy retains only in-frame clones and omits some. The repertoire has 150,000 to 200,000 clones, more than 70% of them found once; the top ten carry roughly 6%. The sequenced material came from PBMCs or T cells enriched from blood (not recorded which). The receptors derive from a man aged 40-50 years who had recovered from COVID-19.

The rearrangement links TRBV30 to TRBJ1-1; D gene uncertain. The length of the CDR3 is 14 residues. Trimming removed 2 bases from V and 1 base from J, with 11 bases in between. CDR1 is GTSNPN, CDR2 SVGIG, per germline (reference sequence). CDR3 DNA sequence: TGTGCCTGGAGTAGGACTTGGGGGAACACTGAAGCTTTCTTT. Its translation: CAWSRTWGNTEAFF.

This chain joins TRBV27 and TRBJ2-3, with D unresolved. CDR1 and CDR2 (germline): MNHEY, SMNVEV (reference sequence). V gave up 6 bases and J gave up 4 bases, with 5 bases separating them. This CDR3 region has 11 residues. The chain's CDR3 is CASRRADTQYF. In nucleotides, the CDR3 is TGTGCCAGCAGACGGGCAGATACGCAGTATTTT.

V and J are TRBV10-3 and TRBJ1-3, with 9 nucleotides matching TRBD1. Looked up from germline, CDR1 is ENHRY and CDR2 is SYGVKD. V was clipped by 6 bases and J by 4 bases; unmatched bases: 4. The CDR3 spans 14 residues. CDR3 sequence (DNA): TGTGCCATCAGCACAGGGGGCGAGGGAAACACCATATATTTT. Its translation is CAISTGGEGNTIYF.

This chain's CDR3 is CASRLQMWTEAFF. The CDR3 nucleotides read TGTGCCAGCAGGCTACAGATGTGGACTGAAGCTTTCTTT. The chain carries TRBV6-5 and TRBJ1-1; no clear D. The germline V and J ends were trimmed by 6 bases and 5 bases, with 13 bases remaining between them. Germline CDR1 and CDR2: MNHEY and SVGAGI. The CDR3 length is 13 residues.

The V call is TRBV9, the J call TRBJ2-7; possibly TRBD2 for D (6 bases). The CDR3 is 12 amino acids. V was trimmed by 3 bases and J by 6 bases, leaving 10 bases between them. The germline V gene encodes CDR1 SGDLS and CDR2 YYNGEE. This CDR3 reads CASSAGLGEQYF. The CDR3, as DNA: TGTGCCAGCAGCGCGGGACTGGGCGAGCAGTACTTC.

This chain connects TRBV9 to TRBJ1-2; TRBD1 matches at 9 bases. The CDR3 is 13 amino acids. Germline V gene sequence: CDR1 SGDLS, CDR2 YYNGEE. V was pared by 3 bases and J by 6 bases, with 3 bases of the junction left unmatched. CDR3: CASSDDRGNGYTF. In DNA, the CDR3 is TGTGCCAGCAGCGACGACAGGGGGAATGGCTACACCTTC.